The 2 T cell receptor beta chains below come from one sample, sequenced in a study of blood T cell repertoires in COVID-19. Sequencing was performed with immunoSEQ multiplex PCR; in TCRdb, only in-frame clones are kept and a portion is missing. The data hold about 400,000 clones, with approximately 86% observed a single time. Sequenced: PBMCs or T cells enriched from blood (not recorded which). Receptor source: a woman aged 40 to 49 with acute COVID-19.

This chain connects TRBV7-8 to TRBJ2-7, with D perhaps TRBD2 (6 bases). There are 13 residues in the CDR3. The V gene lost 1 base and the J gene lost 5 bases, with 9 bases spanning the gap. CDR1 and CDR2 (germline): SGHVS, FQNEAQ. CDR3 coding DNA: TGTGCCAGCAGCTTAGGGACGGGGGACGAGCAGTACTTC. Encoded protein: CASSLGTGDEQYF.

This chain uses TRBV10-2 with TRBJ1-3, with TRBD1 matching over 7 bases. In germline, CDR1 is WSHSY, CDR2 SAAADI. Trimming removed 6 bases from V and 0 bases from J; junction bases left unmatched: 5. The CDR3 extends over 15 amino acids. The CDR3 DNA is TGCGCCAGCAGCCGGGACAGATCCTCTGGAAACACCATATATTTT. Protein: CASSRDRSSGNTIYF.